The rows below give T cell receptor beta chains drawn from one sample of a study of regulatory T cells in long-lasting Graves disease. Using its own MiXCR run on the multiplex PCR reads, TCRdb lists one record per CDR3 protein. Of hundreds of thousands of distinct CDR3 sequences in the sample, 16% are singletons; the top ten hold about 17%. Another study also made use of these data, one on T cells in Graves' hyperthyroidism and ophthalmopathy.

The sequences come from peripheral blood mononuclear cells (PBMCs), collected at new diagnosis, from a patient treated with antithyroid drugs. These receptors all stem from a young woman with Graves disease. Each CDR3 is given with its conserved first and last residue. The D gene is left open where the match is weak. Clone sizes are given selectively: once, few, many, or a class where the clone is expanded.

clone size	J gene	V gene	D gene	CDR3 protein	CDR3 DNA
many	TRBJ1-6	TRBV28	TRBD1	CASSLYPQRQGANSPLHF	TGTGCCAGCAGTTTATATCCCCAAAGACAGGGTGCTAATTCACCCCTCCACTTT
many	TRBJ2-7	TRBV7-2	.	CASSIPPGVGRTEQYF	TGTGCCAGCAGCATCCCGCCAGGGGTCGGTCGGACCGAGCAGTACTTC
many	TRBJ1-1	TRBV3-1	.	CASSQLSGPIEAFF	TGTGCCAGCAGCCAATTATCAGGGCCAATTGAAGCTTTCTTT
many	TRBJ1-2	TRBV2	TRBD1	CASRQGAGYGYTF	TGTGCCAGCAGACAGGGGGCCGGCTATGGCTACACCTTC
few	TRBJ1-4	TRBV19	.	CASTPPGATNEKLFF	TGTGCCAGTACCCCTCCTGGGGCAACTAATGAAAAACTGTTTTTT
many	TRBJ2-7	TRBV9	TRBD2	CASSLAGGSTYEQYF	TGTGCCAGCAGCCTAGCGGGAGGGTCCACCTACGAGCAGTACTTC
.	TRBJ1-4	TRBV28	TRBD1	CASSLLGQGDEKLFF	TGTGCCAGCAGTTTATTGGGACAGGGGGATGAAAAACTGTTTTTT
many	TRBJ2-2	TRBV6-1	.	CASTRQPLTGELFF	TGTGCCAGCACAAGACAGCCGCTCACCGGGGAGCTGTTTTTT
many	TRBJ2-4	TRBV12-3/TRBV12-4	TRBD2	CASRASGPGAKNIQYF	TGTGCCAGCAGGGCTAGCGGGCCGGGAGCCAAAAACATTCAGTACTTC
few	TRBJ2-6	TRBV6-1	.	CARARRRSGANVLTF	TGTGCCAGGGCCCGCAGAAGGTCTGGGGCCAACGTCCTGACTTTC
many	TRBJ1-1	TRBV29-1	.	CSFRFNEAFF	TGCAGTTTCCGGTTTAATGAAGCTTTCTTT
.	TRBJ2-3	TRBV24-1	.	CATSEEVPDTQYF	TGTGCCACCAGTGAAGAGGTCCCAGATACGCAGTATTTT
few	TRBJ2-3	TRBV29-1	.	CSVGPQITDTQYF	TGCAGCGTTGGACCCCAAATCACAGATACGCAGTATTTT
few	TRBJ1-2	TRBV6-1	TRBD1	CASGRGQGAYGYTF	TGTGCCAGCGGCCGAGGACAGGGCGCCTATGGCTACACCTTC
many	TRBJ1-1	TRBV20-1	.	CSAPSVVDTEAFF	TGCAGTGCCCCCTCGGTTGTAGACACTGAAGCTTTCTTT
few	TRBJ2-7	TRBV29-1	.	CSGGFGYEQYF	TGCAGCGGGGGATTCGGTTACGAGCAGTACTTC
few	TRBJ2-1	TRBV3-1	TRBD2	CASSQIAGGGVNEQFF	TGTGCCAGCAGCCAGATAGCGGGAGGAGGAGTGAATGAGCAGTTCTTC
many	TRBJ1-1	TRBV7-2	.	CASRRDFEAFF	TGTGCCAGCAGACGGGACTTTGAAGCTTTCTTT
once	TRBJ1-1	TRBV6-1	.	CASSLTGDQSEASF	TGTGCCAGCAGCTTAACCGGGGATCAGAGTGAAGCTTCCTTT
.	TRBJ1-1	TRBV6-2/TRBV6-3	TRBD1	CASTGDRVGTEAFF	TGTGCCAGCACGGGGGACAGGGTAGGCACTGAAGCTTTCTTT
few	TRBJ2-2	TRBV19	.	CASNRNANTGELFF	TGTGCCAGTAACAGGAACGCGAACACCGGGGAGCTGTTTTTT
.	TRBJ2-3	TRBV5-1	.	CASSLLGGSSGDTQYF	TGCGCCAGCAGCTTGCTAGGGGGGTCGAGCGGAGATACGCAGTATTTT
few	TRBJ1-2	TRBV6-1	TRBD1	CASSKSGTANYGYTF	TGTGCCAGCAGTAAGTCCGGGACAGCTAACTATGGCTACACCTTC
many	TRBJ2-1	TRBV24-1	TRBD1	CATSDPPGGSGSEQFF	TGTGCCACCAGTGACCCCCCAGGGGGATCGGGTAGTGAGCAGTTCTTC
.	TRBJ2-3	TRBV5-4	.	CASSSRSADTQYF	TGTGCCAGCAGTTCTCGGTCGGCAGATACGCAGTATTTT
few	TRBJ2-3	TRBV9	.	CASSARGQTDTQYF	TGTGCCAGCAGCGCCAGAGGACAGACAGATACGCAGTATTTT
many	TRBJ2-2	TRBV20-1	.	CSAARTVFTGELFF	TGCAGTGCTGCTCGGACAGTCTTCACCGGGGAGCTGTTTTTT
.	TRBJ1-6	TRBV5-1	.	CASSLPGATDSPLHF	TGCGCCAGCAGCCTTCCCGGGGCCACGGATTCACCCCTCCACTTT
.	TRBJ1-4	TRBV7-9	TRBD1	CASSLPLTGANEKLFF	TGTGCCAGCAGCTTACCCTTGACAGGGGCTAATGAAAAACTGTTTTTT